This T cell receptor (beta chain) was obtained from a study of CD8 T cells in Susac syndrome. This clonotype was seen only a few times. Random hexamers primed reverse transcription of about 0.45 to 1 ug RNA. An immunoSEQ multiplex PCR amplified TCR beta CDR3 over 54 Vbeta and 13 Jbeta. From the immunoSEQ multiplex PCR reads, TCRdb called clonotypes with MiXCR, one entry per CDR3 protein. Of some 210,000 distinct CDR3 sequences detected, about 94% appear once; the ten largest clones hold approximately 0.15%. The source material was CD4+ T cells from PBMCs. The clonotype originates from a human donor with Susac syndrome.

CDR3 sequence: CASSFTSGGQETQYF. The CDR3 DNA is TGTGCCAGCAGCTTTACCAGCGGGGGTCAAGAGACCCAGTACTTC. The chain uses TRBV5-6 and TRBJ2-5; 8 bases match TRBD2. This CDR3 has 15 amino acids. Trimming cost V 2 bases and J 2 bases; bases outside gene matches: 5. CDR1 and CDR2 from the germline V gene are SGHDT and YYEEEE.